This entry features one T cell receptor (beta chain) sequence. What it recognizes is unknown. This CDR3 has 15 residues. Germline V gene data show CDR1 as MNHEY and CDR2 as SMNVEV (reference sequence). V dropped 4 bases and J dropped 2 bases, with 9 bases sitting between them. The sample belongs to a study of tumor and adjacent non-tumor tissue in lung cancer. Study-level background: The cohort had 12 to 13 adenocarcinoma, a couple of squamous cell and 1 small cell patients. Findings and caveats of the study: Normal lung showed higher cumulative top 100 clone frequency than tumor.

TCRbeta libraries were built with three rounds of nested PCR, modified from ARM-PCR. A single record per CDR3 protein comes from TCRdb applying MiXCR to the multiplex PCR reads. The table lists more than 75,000 distinct CDR3 sequences, roughly 80% of them singletons, with 30% in the top ten. No cell sorting was done before RNA was extracted from the tissue. Distant lung tissue was collected more than 3 cm away from the tumor edge. The origin of this receptor is a man aged 55 to 70 with small cell lung cancer. The chain links TRBV27 to TRBJ2-6, with D tentatively TRBD2 (5 bases). Source material: distant non-tumor lung tissue. For the CDR3, the DNA is TGTGCCAGCAGTTCGGGAAGGGCTGGGGCCAACGTCCTGACTTTC. It codes for CASSSGRAGANVLTF.